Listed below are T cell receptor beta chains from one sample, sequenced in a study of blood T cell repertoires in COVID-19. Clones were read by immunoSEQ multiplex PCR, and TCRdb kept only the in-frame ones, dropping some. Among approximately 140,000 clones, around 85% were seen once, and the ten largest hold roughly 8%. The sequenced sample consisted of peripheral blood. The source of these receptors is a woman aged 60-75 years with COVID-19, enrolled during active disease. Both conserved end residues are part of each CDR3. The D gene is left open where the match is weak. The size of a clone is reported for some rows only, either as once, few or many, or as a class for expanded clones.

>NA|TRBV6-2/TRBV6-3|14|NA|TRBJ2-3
CASSPGLNTDTQYF
TGTGCCAGCAGCCCGGGACTTAACACAGATACGCAGTATTTT
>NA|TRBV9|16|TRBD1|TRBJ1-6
CASSVTGGDYNSPLHF
TGTGCCAGCAGCGTAACAGGGGGCGACTATAATTCACCCCTCCACTTT
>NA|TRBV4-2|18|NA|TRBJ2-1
CASSQDSRRGKGRSEQFF
TGTGCCAGCAGCCAAGATTCCAGGAGAGGGAAGGGCCGCAGTGAGCAGTTCTTC
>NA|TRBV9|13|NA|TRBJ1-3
CASSAGLAPTIYF
TGTGCCAGCAGCGCAGGACTGGCCCCCACCATATATTTT
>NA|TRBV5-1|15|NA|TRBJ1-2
CASSLDGQPLYGYTF
TGCGCCAGCAGCTTGGATGGACAGCCCCTCTATGGCTACACCTTC
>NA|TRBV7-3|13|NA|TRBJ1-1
CASSFYPNTEAFF
TGTGCCAGCAGCTTCTACCCGAACACTGAAGCTTTCTTT
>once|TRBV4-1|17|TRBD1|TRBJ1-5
CASSQDWTGLSNQPQHF
TGCGCCAGCAGCCAAGATTGGACAGGGCTGAGCAATCAGCCCCAGCATTTT
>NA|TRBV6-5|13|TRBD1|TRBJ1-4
CASRGTGVEKLFF
TGTGCCAGCAGGGGGACAGGGGTTGAAAAACTGTTTTTT
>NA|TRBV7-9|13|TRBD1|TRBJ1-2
CASSLDRQTGYTF
TGTGCCAGCAGCCTGGACAGGCAGACGGGCTACACCTTC
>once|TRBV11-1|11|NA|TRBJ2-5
CASSSQETQYF
TGTGCCAGCAGCTCACAAGAGACCCAGTACTTC